This TCR beta chain appears in the sequencing data of a study of Graves' ophthalmopathy and Graves' hyperthyroidism. The CDR3 runs 17 residues. V shed 7 bases and J shed 6 bases, with 27 bases lying between them. Per germline, CDR1 SNHLY and CDR2 FYNNEI. TCR beta CDR3 regions were amplified from RNA transcripts. HTBI primers primed a first-round RT-PCR, and a second-round multiplex PCR followed. TCRdb fed the multiplex PCR reads into MiXCR, producing one record per CDR3 protein. The repertoire holds about 740,000 distinct CDR3 sequences, with 35% to 50% as singletons. The rearrangement uses TRBV2 and TRBJ1-2; TRBD1 might be the D (5 bases). The clonotype comes from an adult man with Graves' ophthalmopathy. The sample consisted of peripheral blood. The CDR3 nucleotides read TGTGCCAGCACTAGCCTAGGGGCGGGTGAGGAGGCGAATGGCTACACCTTC. It specifies CASTSLGAGEEANGYTF.